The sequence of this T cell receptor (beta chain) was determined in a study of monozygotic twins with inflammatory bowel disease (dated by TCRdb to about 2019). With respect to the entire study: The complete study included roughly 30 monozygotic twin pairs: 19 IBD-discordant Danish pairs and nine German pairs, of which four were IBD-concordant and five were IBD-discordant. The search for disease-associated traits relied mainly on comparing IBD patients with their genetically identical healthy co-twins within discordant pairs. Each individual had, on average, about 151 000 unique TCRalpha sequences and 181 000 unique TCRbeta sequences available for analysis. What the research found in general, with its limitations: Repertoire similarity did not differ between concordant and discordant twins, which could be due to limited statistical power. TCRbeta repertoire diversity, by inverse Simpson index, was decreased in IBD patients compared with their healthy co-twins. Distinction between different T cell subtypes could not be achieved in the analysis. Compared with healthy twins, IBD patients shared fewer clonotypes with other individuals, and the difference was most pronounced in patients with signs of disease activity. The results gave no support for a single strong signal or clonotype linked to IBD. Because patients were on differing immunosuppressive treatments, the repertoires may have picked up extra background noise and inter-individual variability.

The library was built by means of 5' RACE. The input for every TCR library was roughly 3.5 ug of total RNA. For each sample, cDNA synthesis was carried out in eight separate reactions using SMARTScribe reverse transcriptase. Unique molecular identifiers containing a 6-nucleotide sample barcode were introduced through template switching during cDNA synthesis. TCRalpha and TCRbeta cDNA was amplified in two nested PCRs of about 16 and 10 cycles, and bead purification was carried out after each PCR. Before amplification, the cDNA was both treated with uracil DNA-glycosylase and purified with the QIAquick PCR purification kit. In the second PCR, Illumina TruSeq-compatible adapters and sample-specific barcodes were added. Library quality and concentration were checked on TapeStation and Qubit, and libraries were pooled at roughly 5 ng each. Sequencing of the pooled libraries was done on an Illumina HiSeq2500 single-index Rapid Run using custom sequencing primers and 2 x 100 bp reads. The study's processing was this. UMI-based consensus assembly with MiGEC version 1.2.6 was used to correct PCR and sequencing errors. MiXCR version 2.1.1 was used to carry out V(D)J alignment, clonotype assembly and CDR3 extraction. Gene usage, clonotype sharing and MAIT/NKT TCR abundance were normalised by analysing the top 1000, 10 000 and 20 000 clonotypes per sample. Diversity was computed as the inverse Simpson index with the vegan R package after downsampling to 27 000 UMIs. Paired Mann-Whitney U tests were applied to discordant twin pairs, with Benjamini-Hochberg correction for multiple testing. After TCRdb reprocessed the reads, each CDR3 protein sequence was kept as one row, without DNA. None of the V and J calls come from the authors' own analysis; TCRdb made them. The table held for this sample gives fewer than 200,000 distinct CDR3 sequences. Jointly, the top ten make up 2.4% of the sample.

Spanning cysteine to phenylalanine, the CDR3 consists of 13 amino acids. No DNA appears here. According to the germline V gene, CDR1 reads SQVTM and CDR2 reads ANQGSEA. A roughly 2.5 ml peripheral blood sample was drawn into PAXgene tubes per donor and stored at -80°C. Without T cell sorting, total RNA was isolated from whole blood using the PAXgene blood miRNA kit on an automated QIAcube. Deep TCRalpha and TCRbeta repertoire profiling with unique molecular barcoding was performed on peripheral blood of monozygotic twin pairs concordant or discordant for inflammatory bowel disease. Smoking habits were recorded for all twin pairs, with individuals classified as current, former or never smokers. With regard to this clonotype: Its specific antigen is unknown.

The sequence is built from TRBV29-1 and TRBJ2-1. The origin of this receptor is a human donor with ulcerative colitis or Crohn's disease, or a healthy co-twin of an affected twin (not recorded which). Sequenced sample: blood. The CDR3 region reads CSVTRPSYNEQFF.